The following is a T cell receptor (beta chain) sequence with its context. These data are taken from a study of CD8 T cells in Susac syndrome. This CDR3 is built from 12 residues. Germline V CDR1 and CDR2: DFQATT, SNEGSKA (reference sequence). V dropped 8 bases and J dropped 6; count of bases not matched to a gene: 10. Sequencing of TCR beta was undertaken in CD8+ and CD4+ T cells derived from blood. With random hexamers, 0.5 to 1 ug RNA was reverse transcribed. TCR beta CDR3 was amplified by immunoSEQ multiplex PCR. This amplification extended across 54 Vbeta and 13 Jbeta segments. TCRdb fed the immunoSEQ multiplex PCR reads into MiXCR, producing one record per CDR3 protein. The data hold approximately 150,000 distinct CDR3 sequences, with approximately 94% observed a single time.

The sequence was collected from a human donor in good health. The rearrangement links TRBV20-1 to TRBJ2-7; TRBD2 aligns across 7 bases. Sequenced sample: CD4+ T cells from PBMCs. Written as DNA, the CDR3 is TGCAGTTTGACTAGCCCCACCACCGAGCAGTACTTC. This encodes CSLTSPTTEQYF.